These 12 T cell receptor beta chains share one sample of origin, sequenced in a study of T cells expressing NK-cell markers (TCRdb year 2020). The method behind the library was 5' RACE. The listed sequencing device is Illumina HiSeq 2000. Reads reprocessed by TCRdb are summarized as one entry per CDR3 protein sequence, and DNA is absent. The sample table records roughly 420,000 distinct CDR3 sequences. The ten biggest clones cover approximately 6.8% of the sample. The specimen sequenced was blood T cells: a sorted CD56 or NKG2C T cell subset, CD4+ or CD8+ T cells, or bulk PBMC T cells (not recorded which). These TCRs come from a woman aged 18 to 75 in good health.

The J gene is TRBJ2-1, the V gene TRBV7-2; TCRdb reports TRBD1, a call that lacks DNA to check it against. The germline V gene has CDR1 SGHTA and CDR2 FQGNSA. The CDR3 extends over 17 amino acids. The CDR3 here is CASSSKGTRSSHNEQFF.

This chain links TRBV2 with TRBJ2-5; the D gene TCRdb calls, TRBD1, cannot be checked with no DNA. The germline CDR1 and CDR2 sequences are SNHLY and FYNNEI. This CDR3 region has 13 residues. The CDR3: CASRPRDQETQYF.

CDR3 protein: CASSEGTESNQPQHF. The genes are TRBV9 and TRBJ1-5. CDR3 length equals 15 residues. Germline loops: CDR1 SGDLS, CDR2 YYNGEE.

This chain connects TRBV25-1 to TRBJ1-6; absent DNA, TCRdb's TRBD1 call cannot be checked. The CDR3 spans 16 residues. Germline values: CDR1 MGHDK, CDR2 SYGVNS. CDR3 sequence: CASSESGVPGGSPLHF.

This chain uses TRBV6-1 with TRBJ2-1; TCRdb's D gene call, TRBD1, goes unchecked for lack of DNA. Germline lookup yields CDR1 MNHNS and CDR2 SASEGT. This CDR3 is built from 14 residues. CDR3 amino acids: CASAGSGFYNEQFF.

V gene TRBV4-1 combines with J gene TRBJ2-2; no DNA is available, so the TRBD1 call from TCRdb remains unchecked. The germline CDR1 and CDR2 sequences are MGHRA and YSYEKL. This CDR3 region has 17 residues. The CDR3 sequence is CASSQTTGGNKDGELFF.

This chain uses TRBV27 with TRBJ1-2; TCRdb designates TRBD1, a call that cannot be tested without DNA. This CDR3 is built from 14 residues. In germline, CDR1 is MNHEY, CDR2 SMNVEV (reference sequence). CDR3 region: CASSSSGTDYGYTF.

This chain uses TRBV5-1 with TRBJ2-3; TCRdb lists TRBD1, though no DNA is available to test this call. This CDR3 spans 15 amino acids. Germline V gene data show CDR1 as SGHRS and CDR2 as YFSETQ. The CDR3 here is CASSGGTMLTDTQYF.

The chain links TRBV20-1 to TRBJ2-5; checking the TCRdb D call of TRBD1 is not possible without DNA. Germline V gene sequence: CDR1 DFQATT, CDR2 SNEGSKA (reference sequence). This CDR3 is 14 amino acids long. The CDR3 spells CSARQGGFGETQYF.

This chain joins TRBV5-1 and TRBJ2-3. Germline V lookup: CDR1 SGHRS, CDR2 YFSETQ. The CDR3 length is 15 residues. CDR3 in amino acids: CASSLAPMPAVTQYF.

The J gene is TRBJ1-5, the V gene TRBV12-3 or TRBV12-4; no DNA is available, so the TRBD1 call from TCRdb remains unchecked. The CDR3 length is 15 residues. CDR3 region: CASSSPRGLDQPQHF.

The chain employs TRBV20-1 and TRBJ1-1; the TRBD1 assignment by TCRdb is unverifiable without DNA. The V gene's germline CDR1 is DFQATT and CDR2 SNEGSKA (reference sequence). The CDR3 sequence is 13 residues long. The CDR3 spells CSATGGILTEAFF.